This T cell receptor (beta chain) is from a study of shared clonotypes between healthy human individuals. With regard to this clone: Its antigen is undetermined.

Study observations and caveats: A generally larger estimated richness was seen in naive subsets than in memory subsets.

There are 16 residues in the CDR3. CDR1 and CDR2 (germline): MNHNS, SASEGT. V lost 0 bases and J 5 bases, leaving 17 bases between the germline ends. CD45RO-negative, CCR7-selected cells formed the naive CD8 fraction, which excluded terminally differentiated effector memory CD45RA+ cells. Measured with immunoSEQ multiplex PCR; TCRdb has only the in-frame clones, and not every one. The repertoire holds more than 500,000 clones, with 90% to 95% as singletons. The sequence derives from a woman aged 25 to 39 in good health. V and J are TRBV6-1 and TRBJ2-7, with D possibly being TRBD2 (6 bases). Material for sequencing was naive CD8+ T cells sorted from blood. The CDR3 sequence: CASSEARLEEEHEQYF. DNA for the CDR3: TGTGCCAGCAGTGAAGCGAGACTAGAGGAGGAGCACGAGCAGTACTTC.